Listed below are T cell receptor beta chains from one sample, sequenced in a study of human T cells and chemical hapten exposure. TCRdb passed the RACE reads through MiXCR, listing each CDR3 protein once. The sample holds 35,000 or so distinct CDR3 sequences, 5.5% to 7.5% seen once. This specimen was whole blood, taken in connection with sensitization to the hapten diphenylcyclopropenone (DPC). The receptor set was obtained from a woman in her twenties or thirties with alopecia areata. Some clones in this sample may be carry-over from other donors' samples. Each CDR3 is given with its conserved first and last residue. For some rows the clone size is stated as once, few or many, or as a class when expanded; others skip it.

abundance	j_gene	v_gene	CDR3aa
many	TRBJ1-2	TRBV29-1	CSVEQGYGYTF
few	TRBJ1-5	TRBV5-6	CASSFGKHNQPQHF
many	TRBJ2-1	TRBV12-3/TRBV12-4	CASSFAYEQFF
many	TRBJ1-1	TRBV18	CASSPKTGVNTEAFF
-	TRBJ2-2	TRBV7-2	CASSLGQERVRELFF
-	TRBJ2-5	TRBV29-1	CSVVTVPPEKETQYF
many	TRBJ2-4	TRBV12-5	CASGPARQGAGIQYF
-	TRBJ1-1	TRBV27	CASSLYRRGLAWNTEAFF
-	TRBJ1-5	TRBV7-8	CASSLEGGRQPQHF
-	TRBJ1-2	TRBV6-5	CASSYQGQSYGYTF
many	TRBJ2-5	TRBV7-2	CASSLAGTGGETQYF
many	TRBJ1-1	TRBV28	CASRGQEHTEAFF
-	TRBJ2-2	TRBV4-3	CASSQDRGGTGELFF
many	TRBJ2-5	TRBV7-8	CASTERGGSLETQYF
-	TRBJ1-1	TRBV4-3	CASSQEDLRYTEAFF
-	TRBJ2-1	TRBV7-9	CASSFSFGQVQFF
many	TRBJ1-5	TRBV28	CASSFTPTGRNQPQHF
-	TRBJ2-5	TRBV20-1	CSARLGASGSKEETQYF
-	TRBJ2-5	TRBV20-1	CSARGQGIYLETQYF
many	TRBJ1-5	TRBV28	CASSFEDNQPQHF
-	TRBJ2-5	TRBV6-2/TRBV6-3	CASSQRQKETQYF
few	TRBJ2-3	TRBV5-1	CASSLQTETSTDTQYF
many	TRBJ2-7	TRBV30	CAWSVGDRVHEQYF
-	TRBJ2-5	TRBV11-3	CASSGEGGYLNQETQYF
few	TRBJ2-3	TRBV15	CATSSGGSTDTQYF
-	TRBJ2-2	TRBV6-2/TRBV6-3	CASSPWGTGELFF
many	TRBJ1-5	TRBV20-1	CSASFGLINQPQHF
-	TRBJ2-2	TRBV6-2/TRBV6-3	CASSYGFYPGELFF
few	TRBJ2-1	TRBV6-2/TRBV6-3	CASSSSSGGADEQFF
many	TRBJ1-2	TRBV4-1	CASSQDDSTDYGYTF
few	TRBJ2-5	TRBV18	CASSPRQTGGSETQYF
many	TRBJ1-2	TRBV30	CAWTGGAMGYTF
few	TRBJ2-7	TRBV9	CASSPVGGQSSYEQYF
many	TRBJ2-3	TRBV30	CAWKREGLGTDTQYF
many	TRBJ2-7	TRBV20-1	CSGQRGLYEQYF
-	TRBJ2-1	TRBV2	CASSERSGGRYEQFF
few	TRBJ1-1	TRBV4-2	CASSQVSGEGWDNTEAFF
-	TRBJ1-1	TRBV3-1	CASSQRQDRSEAFF
many	TRBJ2-4	TRBV11-2	CASSKHASGGENIQYF
-	TRBJ2-2	TRBV7-3	CASRREAGELFF
many	TRBJ1-4	TRBV20-1	CSAREIIRRYNEKLFF
many	TRBJ2-7	TRBV20-1	CSAPSGTGVREQYF
few	TRBJ2-3	TRBV7-2	CASSLSSSTDTQYF
many	TRBJ2-6	TRBV25-1	CASRGDLSGANVLTF
many	TRBJ2-2	TRBV2	CASSAQGMNTGELFF
many	TRBJ2-7	TRBV20-1	CSASKGVYEQYF
few	TRBJ1-5	TRBV12-3/TRBV12-4	CASSLAGGNQPQHF
few	TRBJ1-6	TRBV20-1	CSARDSGVSGNSPLHF
many	TRBJ2-3	TRBV2	CASNGEGPSTDTQYF
-	TRBJ1-4	TRBV6-5	CASSPVGGGSDEKLFF
few	TRBJ1-5	TRBV20-1	CSARWGPGQGFTNQPQHF
many	TRBJ2-3	TRBV20-1	CSAPDLFTDTQYF
many	TRBJ2-7	TRBV14	CASSPVQGETHEQYF
few	TRBJ2-7	TRBV4-3	CASSQIRGISYEQYF
-	TRBJ2-2	TRBV7-2	CASLGAGNTGELFF
few	TRBJ1-5	TRBV6-2/TRBV6-3	CASSYSPTSYSNQPQHF